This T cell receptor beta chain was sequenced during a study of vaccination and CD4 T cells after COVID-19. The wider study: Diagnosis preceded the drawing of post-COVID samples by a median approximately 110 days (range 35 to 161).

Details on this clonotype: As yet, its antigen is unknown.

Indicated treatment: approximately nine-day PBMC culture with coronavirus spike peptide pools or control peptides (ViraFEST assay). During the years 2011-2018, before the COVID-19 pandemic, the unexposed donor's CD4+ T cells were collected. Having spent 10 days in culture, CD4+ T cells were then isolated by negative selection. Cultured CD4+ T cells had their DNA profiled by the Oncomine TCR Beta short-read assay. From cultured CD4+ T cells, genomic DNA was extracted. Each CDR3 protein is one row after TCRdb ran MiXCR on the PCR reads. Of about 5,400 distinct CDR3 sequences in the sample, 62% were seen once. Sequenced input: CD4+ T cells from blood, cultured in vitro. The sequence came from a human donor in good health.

The CDR3 reads CAWSATGGAQETQYF. The CDR3 coding sequence is TGTGCCTGGAGTGCGACAGGGGGCGCACAAGAGACCCAGTACTTC. The chain carries TRBV30 and TRBJ2-5, with TRBD1 matching 10 bases. Trimming took 1 base from V and 2 from J; bases not matched to a gene: 4. The germline V gene encodes CDR1 GTSNPN and CDR2 SVGIG (reference sequence). CDR3 length equals 15 residues.